The 8 T cell receptor beta chains reported below all come from one sample, sequenced in a study of T cells in Graves' hyperthyroidism and ophthalmopathy. Researchers amplified the TCR beta CDR3 regions from RNA transcripts. The study used the HTBI primer set for a first-round RT-PCR of the TCR CDR3. MiXCR, run by TCRdb on the multiplex PCR reads, gives a single entry per CDR3 protein. The sample shows a few hundred thousand distinct CDR3 sequences, approximately 15% of them seen only once. The sample taken for sequencing was blood. The origin of the receptors is a woman aged 25 to 39 with Graves' hyperthyroidism that later progressed to Graves' ophthalmopathy.

This clonotype was seen more than once but under ten times. The chain employs TRBV18 and TRBJ2-7, with 7 bases aligning to TRBD2. Germline lookup yields CDR1 KGHSH and CDR2 LQKENI. CDR3 length equals 17 residues. The V and J ends lost 4 bases and 0 bases, in that order; junction bases with no gene match: 12. As DNA, the CDR3 is TGTGCCAGCTCACACTCGACCCCTAGCGGCAGCTCCTACGAGCAGTACTTC. Protein product: CASSHSTPSGSSYEQYF. Supplemented by reference TRBV18 and TRBJ2-7, the full variable domain reads NAGVMQNPRHLVRRRGQEARLRCSPMKGHSHVYWYRQLPEEGLKFMVYLQKENIIDESGMPKERFSAEFPKEGPSILRIQQVVRGDSAAYFCASSHSTPSGSSYEQYFGPGTRLTVT.

This clonotype has only a few counts. The rearrangement joins TRBV20-1 to TRBJ1-5, with D tentatively TRBD1 (5 bases). The V end was cut by 0 bases, the J end by 0 bases, with 9 bases between. The germline V gene encodes CDR1 DFQATT and CDR2 SNEGSKA (reference sequence). The CDR3 runs to 15 residues. The CDR3 region has the DNA TGCAGTGCTAGAGACCGGGGACCTAGCAATCAGCCCCAGCATTTT. Translation: CSARDRGPSNQPQHF.

The genes are TRBV15 and TRBJ2-1; 9 bases agree with TRBD1. V was clipped by 1 base and J by 2 bases; unmatched bases: 3. The CDR3 totals 16 residues. CDR1 is LNHNV and CDR2 is YYDKDF in the germline V gene (reference sequence). Here the CDR3 DNA reads TGTGCCACCAGCAGAGGGACAGGGGTTACCTACAATGAGCAGTTCTTC. Translation: CATSRGTGVTYNEQFF.

The CDR3 loop reads CASSTPGRNNNEQFF. CDR3 sequence (DNA): TGTGCCAGCAGTACCCCGGGACGCAATAACAATGAGCAGTTCTTC. The rearrangement uses TRBV28 and TRBJ2-1; tentatively, D is TRBD1 or TRBD2 (5 bases each). Germline V CDR1 and CDR2: MDHEN, SYDVKM. CDR3 length: 15 residues. V was pared by 5 bases and J by 5 bases, with 16 bases between.

This clonotype was seen more than once but under ten times. The V gene is TRBV20-1, the J gene TRBJ2-1; 9 bases map to TRBD2. The CDR3 spans 17 residues. The germline V gene encodes CDR1 DFQATT and CDR2 SNEGSKA (reference sequence). Trimming at V came to 0 bases and at J to 3 bases, leaving 9 bases not matched to a gene. Written as DNA, the CDR3 is TGCAGTGCTAGAGACTCTGCGGGAGGGCTCTTCTACAATGAGCAGTTCTTC. This translates into CSARDSAGGLFYNEQFF.

The chain employs TRBV6-1 and TRBJ2-7, with a tentative D call TRBD1 (6 bases). With 7 bases removed from V and 0 bases from J, the gap between germline ends came to 10 bases. Germline V gene sequence: CDR1 MNHNS, CDR2 SASEGT. This CDR3 comprises 13 residues. The CDR3 loop is CASTTGGSYEQYF. The CDR3 DNA reads TGTGCCAGCACGACAGGAGGCTCCTACGAGCAGTACTTC.

This clonotype appeared many times. The V and J genes are TRBV6-1 and TRBJ2-7; TRBD2 matches 9 bases. The CDR3 runs 11 residues. Germline CDR1 MNHNS, CDR2 SASEGT. With V trimmed by 11 bases and J by 5 bases, 4 bases remained unmatched. The CDR3 sequence: CASREGNEQYF. Here the CDR3 DNA reads TGTGCCTCGCGGGAGGGTAACGAGCAGTACTTC.

This clonotype occurred a few times. The chain links TRBV30 to TRBJ2-2; D possibly corresponds to TRBD2 (6 bases). Germline-derived CDR1 and CDR2 are GTSNPN and SVGIG (reference sequence). There are 15 residues in the CDR3. Trimming stripped 3 bases from V and 1 base from J, with 12 bases between. The CDR3 loop is CAWRAGGVNTGELFF. DNA of the CDR3: TGTGCCTGGAGGGCCGGGGGAGTGAACACCGGGGAGCTGTTTTTT. Full variable domain (missing parts from reference TRBV30 and TRBJ2-2): SQTIHQWPATLVQPVGSPLSLECTVEGTSNPNLYWYRQAAGRGLQLLFYSVGIGQISSEVPQNLSASRPQDRQFILSSKKLLLSDSGFYLCAWRAGGVNTGELFFGEGSRLTVL.